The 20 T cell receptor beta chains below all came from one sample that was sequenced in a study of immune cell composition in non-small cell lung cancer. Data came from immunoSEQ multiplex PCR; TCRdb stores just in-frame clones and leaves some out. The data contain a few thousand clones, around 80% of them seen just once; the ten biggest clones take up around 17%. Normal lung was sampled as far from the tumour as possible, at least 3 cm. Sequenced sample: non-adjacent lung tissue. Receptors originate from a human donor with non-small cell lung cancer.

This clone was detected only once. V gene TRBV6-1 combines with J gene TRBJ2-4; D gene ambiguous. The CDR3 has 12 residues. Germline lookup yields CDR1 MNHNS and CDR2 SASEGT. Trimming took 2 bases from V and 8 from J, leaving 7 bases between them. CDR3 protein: CASSENQDIQYF. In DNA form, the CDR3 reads TGTGCCAGCAGTGAAAACCAGGACATTCAGTACTTC.

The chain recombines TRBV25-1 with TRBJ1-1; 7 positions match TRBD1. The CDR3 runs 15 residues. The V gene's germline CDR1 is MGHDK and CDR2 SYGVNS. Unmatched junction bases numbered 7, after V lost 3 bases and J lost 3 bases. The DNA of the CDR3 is TGTGCCAGCAGTGACGGTGGCAGGGGGGACACTGAAGCTTTCTTT. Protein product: CASSDGGRGDTEAFF. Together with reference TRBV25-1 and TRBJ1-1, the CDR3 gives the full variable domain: EADIYQTPRYLVIGTGKKITLECSQTMGHDKMYWYQQDPGMELHLIHYSYGVNSTEKGDLSSESTVSRIRTEHFPLTLESARPSHTSQYLCASSDGGRGDTEAFFGQGTRLTVV.

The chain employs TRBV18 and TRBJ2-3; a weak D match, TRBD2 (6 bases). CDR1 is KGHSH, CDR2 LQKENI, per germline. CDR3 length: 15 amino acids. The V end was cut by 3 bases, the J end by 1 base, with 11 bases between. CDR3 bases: TGTGCCAGCTCACCGGACTACCTTCGCACAGATACGCAGTATTTT. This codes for CASSPDYLRTDTQYF.

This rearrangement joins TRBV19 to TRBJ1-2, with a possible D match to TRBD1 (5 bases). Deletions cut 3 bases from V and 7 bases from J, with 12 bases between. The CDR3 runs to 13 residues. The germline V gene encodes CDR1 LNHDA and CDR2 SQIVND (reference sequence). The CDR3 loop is CASSMTGGSGYTF. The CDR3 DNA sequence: TGTGCCAGTAGTATGACGGGGGGAAGTGGCTACACCTTC.

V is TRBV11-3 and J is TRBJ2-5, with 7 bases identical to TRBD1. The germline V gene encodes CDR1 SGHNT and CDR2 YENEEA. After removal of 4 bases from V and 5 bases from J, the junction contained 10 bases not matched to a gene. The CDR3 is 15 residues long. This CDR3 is CASSSNPTGLETQYF. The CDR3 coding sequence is TGTGCCAGCAGCTCCAACCCGACAGGGTTGGAGACCCAGTACTTC.

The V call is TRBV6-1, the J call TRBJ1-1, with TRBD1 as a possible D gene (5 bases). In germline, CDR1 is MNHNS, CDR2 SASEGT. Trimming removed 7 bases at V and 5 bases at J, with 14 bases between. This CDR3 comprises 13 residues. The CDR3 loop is CASTAGGETEAFF. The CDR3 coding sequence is TGTGCCAGCACCGCGGGGGGGGAAACTGAAGCTTTCTTT.

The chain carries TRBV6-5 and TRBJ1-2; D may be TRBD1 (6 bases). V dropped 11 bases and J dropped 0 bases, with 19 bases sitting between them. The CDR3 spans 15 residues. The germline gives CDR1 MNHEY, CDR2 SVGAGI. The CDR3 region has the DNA TGTGCCTCCCTCCGGAACAGGGCAGCTAACTATGGCTACACCTTC. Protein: CASLRNRAANYGYTF.

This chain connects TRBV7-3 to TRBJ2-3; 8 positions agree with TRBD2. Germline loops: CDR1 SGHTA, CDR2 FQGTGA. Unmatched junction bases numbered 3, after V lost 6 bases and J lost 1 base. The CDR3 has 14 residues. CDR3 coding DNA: TGTGCCAGCAGTTCGACTAGCGGCACAGATACGCAGTATTTT. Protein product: CASSSTSGTDTQYF.

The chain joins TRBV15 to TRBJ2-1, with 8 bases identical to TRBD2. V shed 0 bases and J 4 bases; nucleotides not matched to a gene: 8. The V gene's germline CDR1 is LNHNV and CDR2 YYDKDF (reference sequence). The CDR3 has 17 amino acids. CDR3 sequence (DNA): TGTGCCACCAGCAGAGATCGGGGCGGGACTAGGTACAATGAGCAGTTCTTC. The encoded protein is CATSRDRGGTRYNEQFF.

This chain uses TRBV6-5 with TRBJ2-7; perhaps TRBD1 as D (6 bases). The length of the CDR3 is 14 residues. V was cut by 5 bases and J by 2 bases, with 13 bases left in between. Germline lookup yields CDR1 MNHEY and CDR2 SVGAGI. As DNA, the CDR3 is TGTGCCAGCAGTGCTGACAGGTTTCCCTACGAGCAGTACTTC. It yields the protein CASSADRFPYEQYF.

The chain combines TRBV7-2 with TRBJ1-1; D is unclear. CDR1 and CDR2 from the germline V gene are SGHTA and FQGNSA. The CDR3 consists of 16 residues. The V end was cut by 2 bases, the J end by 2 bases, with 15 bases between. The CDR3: CASSLHKPRGNTEAFF. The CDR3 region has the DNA TGTGCCAGCAGCTTACACAAGCCCCGGGGTAACACTGAAGCTTTCTTT.

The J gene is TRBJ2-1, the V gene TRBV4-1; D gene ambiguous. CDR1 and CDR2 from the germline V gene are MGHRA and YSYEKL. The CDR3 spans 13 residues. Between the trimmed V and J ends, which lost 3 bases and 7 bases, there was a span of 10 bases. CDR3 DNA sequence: TGCGCCAGCAGCCATCAACAGTCGAATGAGCAGTTCTTC. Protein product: CASSHQQSNEQFF.

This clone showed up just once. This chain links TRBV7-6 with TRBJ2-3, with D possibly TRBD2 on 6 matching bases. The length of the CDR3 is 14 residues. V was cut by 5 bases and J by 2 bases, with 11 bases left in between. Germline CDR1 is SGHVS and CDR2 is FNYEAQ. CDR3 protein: CASSLSGPTDTQYF. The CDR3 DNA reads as TGTGCCAGCAGCCTGAGCGGGCCCACAGATACGCAGTATTTT.

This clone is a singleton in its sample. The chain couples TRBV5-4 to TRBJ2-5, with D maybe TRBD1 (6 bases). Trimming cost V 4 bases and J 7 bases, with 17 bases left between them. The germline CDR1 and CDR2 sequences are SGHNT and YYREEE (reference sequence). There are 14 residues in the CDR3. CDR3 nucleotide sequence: TGTGCCAGCAGCCAAACAGGGTCCGAAGTGACCCAGTACTTC. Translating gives CASSQTGSEVTQYF. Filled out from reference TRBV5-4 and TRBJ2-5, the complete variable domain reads ETGVTQSPTHLIKTRGQQVTLRCSSQSGHNTVSWYQQALGQGPQFIFQYYREEENGRGNFPPRFSGLQFPNYSSELNVNALELDDSALYLCASSQTGSEVTQYFGPGTRLLVL.

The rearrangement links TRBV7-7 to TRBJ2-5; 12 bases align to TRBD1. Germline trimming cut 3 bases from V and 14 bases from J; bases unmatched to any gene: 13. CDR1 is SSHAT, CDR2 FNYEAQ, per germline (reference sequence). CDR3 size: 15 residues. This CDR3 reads CASSFGTGGQETLYF. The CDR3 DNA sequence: TGTGCCAGCAGCTTCGGGACAGGGGGCCAAGAGACCCTCTACTTC.

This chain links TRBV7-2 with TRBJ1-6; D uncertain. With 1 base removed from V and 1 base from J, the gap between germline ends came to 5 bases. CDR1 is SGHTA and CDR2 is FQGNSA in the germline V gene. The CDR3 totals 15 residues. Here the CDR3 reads CASSLVPSYNSPLHF. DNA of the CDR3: TGTGCCAGCAGCTTAGTTCCGTCCTATAATTCACCCCTCCACTTT.

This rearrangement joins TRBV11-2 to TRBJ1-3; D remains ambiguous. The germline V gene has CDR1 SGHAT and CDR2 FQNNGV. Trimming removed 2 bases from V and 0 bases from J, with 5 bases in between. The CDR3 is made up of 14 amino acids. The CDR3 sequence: CASSLSNSGNTIYF. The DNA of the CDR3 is TGTGCCAGCAGCTTATCAAACTCTGGAAACACCATATATTTT.

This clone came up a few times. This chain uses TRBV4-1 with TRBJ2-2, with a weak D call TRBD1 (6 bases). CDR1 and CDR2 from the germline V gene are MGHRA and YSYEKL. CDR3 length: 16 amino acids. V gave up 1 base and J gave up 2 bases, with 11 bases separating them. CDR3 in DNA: TGCGCCAGCAGCCAAGGGCAGGGGCTCAACACCGGGGAGCTGTTTTTT. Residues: CASSQGQGLNTGELFF.

The CDR3 region is CASSPRTSGNADTQYF. The CDR3 coding sequence is TGTGCCAGCAGCCCACGGACTAGCGGGAATGCAGATACGCAGTATTTT. The chain is built from TRBV11-3 and TRBJ2-3, with 12 bases identical to TRBD2. CDR1 and CDR2 (germline): SGHNT, YENEEA. This CDR3 contains 16 residues. Losses at the gene ends were 5 bases for V and 4 bases for J; bases not matched to a gene: 7.

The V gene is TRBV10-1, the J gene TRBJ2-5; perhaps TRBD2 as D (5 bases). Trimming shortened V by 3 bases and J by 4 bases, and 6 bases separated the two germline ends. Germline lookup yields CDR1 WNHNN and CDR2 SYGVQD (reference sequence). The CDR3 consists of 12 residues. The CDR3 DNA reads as TGCGCCAGCAGTGACGAGGGAGAGACCCAGTACTTC. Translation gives CASSDEGETQYF.